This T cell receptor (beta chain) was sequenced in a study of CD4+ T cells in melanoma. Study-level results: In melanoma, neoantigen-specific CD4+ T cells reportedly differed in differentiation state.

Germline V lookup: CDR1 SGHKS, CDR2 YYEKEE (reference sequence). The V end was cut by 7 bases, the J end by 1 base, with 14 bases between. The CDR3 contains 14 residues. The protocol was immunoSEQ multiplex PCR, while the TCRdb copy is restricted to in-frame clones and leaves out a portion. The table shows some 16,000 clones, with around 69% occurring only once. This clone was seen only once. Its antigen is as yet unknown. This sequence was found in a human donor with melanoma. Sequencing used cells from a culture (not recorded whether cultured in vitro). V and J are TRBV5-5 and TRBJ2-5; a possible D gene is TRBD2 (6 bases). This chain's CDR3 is CASHSGTVQETQYF. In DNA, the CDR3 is TGTGCCAGCCATTCCGGGACTGTCCAAGAGACCCAGTACTTC.